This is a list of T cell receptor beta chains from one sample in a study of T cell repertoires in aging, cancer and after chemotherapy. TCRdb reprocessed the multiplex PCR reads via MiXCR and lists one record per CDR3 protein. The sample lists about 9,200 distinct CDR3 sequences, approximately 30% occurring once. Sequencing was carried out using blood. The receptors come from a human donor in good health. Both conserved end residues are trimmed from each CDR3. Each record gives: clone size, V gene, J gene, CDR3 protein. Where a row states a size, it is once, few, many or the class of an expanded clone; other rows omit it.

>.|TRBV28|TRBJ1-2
ASSLGQGYGYT
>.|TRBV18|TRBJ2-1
ASSPPRGGLSNEQF
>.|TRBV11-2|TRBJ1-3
ASSLSTGLGGNTIY
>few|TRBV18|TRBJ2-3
ASSPGPETQY
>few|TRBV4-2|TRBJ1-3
ASSLSVSSGNTIY
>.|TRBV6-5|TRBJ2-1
ASGDGGGGNEQF
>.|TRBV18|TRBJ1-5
ASSPGTGGGQPQH
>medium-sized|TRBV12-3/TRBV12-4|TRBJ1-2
ASSLGGAGYT
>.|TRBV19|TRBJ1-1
ASSIDLWAEAF
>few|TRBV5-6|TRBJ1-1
ASSLVPETEAF
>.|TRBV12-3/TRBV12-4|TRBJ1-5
ASSRTGGINNQPQH
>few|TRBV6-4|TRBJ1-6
ASSETGTSPLH
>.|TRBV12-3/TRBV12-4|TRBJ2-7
ASSPSWRPYEQY
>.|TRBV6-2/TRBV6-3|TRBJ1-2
ASSYSGQGYGYT
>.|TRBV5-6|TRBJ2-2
ASSLVTRFGELF
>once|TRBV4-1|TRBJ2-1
ASSQDLAVYNEQF
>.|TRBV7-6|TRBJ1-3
ASSLDVMGGNTIY
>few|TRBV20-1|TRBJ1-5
SAPTGRSGQPQH
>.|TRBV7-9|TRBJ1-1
ASSPAGWTEAF
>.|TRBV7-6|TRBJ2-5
ASSFYREETQY
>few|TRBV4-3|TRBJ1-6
ASSQDPYGSDSPLH
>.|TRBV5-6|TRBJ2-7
ASSTDRSYEQY
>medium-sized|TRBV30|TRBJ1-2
AQGSEV
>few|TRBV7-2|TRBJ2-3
ASSPSGDTQY
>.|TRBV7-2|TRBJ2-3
ASSLDGDTQY
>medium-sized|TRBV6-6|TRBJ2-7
ASSWTGGREQY
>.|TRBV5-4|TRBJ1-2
ASSSGVYGYT
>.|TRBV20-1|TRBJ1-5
SAGRGYNQHQH
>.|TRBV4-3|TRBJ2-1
ATSGTLDNEQF
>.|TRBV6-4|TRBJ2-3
ASSDSAGETDTQY
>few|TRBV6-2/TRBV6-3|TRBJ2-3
ASSSLGLYQY
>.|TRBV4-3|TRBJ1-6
ASSRTTQRDGYSPLH
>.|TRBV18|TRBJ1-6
ASSPEAYNSPLH
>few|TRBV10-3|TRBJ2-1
AISEVERGNNEQF
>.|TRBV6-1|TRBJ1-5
ASSDRDSQQPQH
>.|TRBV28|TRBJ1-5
ASSFGFGGSNQPQH
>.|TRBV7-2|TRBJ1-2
ASSLERQNLYGYT
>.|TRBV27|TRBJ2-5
ASSLAGGTGETQY
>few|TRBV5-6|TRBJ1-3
ASSLEGGDTIY
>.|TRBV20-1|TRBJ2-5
SAPGGLAGQETQY
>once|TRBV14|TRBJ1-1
ASSQDLPGEGLDEAF
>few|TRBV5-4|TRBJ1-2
ASRVDRDYGYT
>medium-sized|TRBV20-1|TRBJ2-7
SARLAGGRYEQY
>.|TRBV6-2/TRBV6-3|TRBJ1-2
ASSRDTNYGYT
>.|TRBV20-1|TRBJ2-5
SARGGRNQETQY
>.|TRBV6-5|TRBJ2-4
ASSPGQGIAKNIQY
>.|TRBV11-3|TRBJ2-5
ASSPRQRETQY
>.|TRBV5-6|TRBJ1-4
ASMRTAGEKLF
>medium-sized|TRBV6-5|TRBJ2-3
ASSQGLRGTDTQY